Below are 21 T cell receptor beta chains sequenced from a single sample in a study of CD8 T cells in Susac syndrome. The RNA, about 0.45 to 1 ug, was put through reverse transcription using random hexamers. TCRdb analysed the immunoSEQ multiplex PCR reads with MiXCR anew, one entry per CDR3 protein. The sample carries roughly 67,000 distinct CDR3 sequences, around 96% recorded once. The sequencing input was CD8+ T cells from PBMCs. Source of these receptors: a human donor with multiple sclerosis.

The chain couples TRBV10-3 to TRBJ1-1; D is ambiguous. The CDR3 spans 12 residues. V was clipped by 5 bases and J by 1 base, with 5 bases between them. Germline assignment: CDR1 ENHRY and CDR2 SYGVKD. This CDR3 is CAISPGNTEAFF. CDR3 bases: TGTGCCATCAGTCCGGGGAACACTGAAGCTTTCTTT.

The chain links TRBV4-1 to TRBJ2-1; D unresolved. Germline loops: CDR1 MGHRA, CDR2 YSYEKL. The CDR3 runs 12 residues. Trimming cost V 0 bases and J 10 bases, with 7 bases left between them. The CDR3 DNA sequence: TGCGCCAGCAGCCAAGAGAGCAGGGAGCAGTTCTTC. The encoded protein is CASSQESREQFF.

This chain links TRBV6-1 with TRBJ2-7; TRBD2 might be the D (7 bases). Trimming removed 7 bases at V and 6 bases at J, with 19 bases between. CDR1 is MNHNS, CDR2 SASEGT, per germline. This CDR3 spans 14 amino acids. CDR3 bases: TGTGCCAGCACCGTGAGGGGGGGCCAACCCGAGCAGTACTTC. It yields the protein CASTVRGGQPEQYF.

The V call is TRBV11-2, the J call TRBJ2-5, with 7 bases fitting TRBD1. Germline-derived CDR1 and CDR2 are SGHAT and FQNNGV. The length of the CDR3 is 16 residues. The junction had 13 bases not matched to a gene; V was cut back by 4 bases and J by 5 bases. CDR3 bases: TGTGCCAGCAGCTCGAGGGGGCGGCCAAAGGAGGAGACCCAGTACTTC. It codes for CASSSRGRPKEETQYF.

DNA of the CDR3: TGTGCCAGCAGCTACGGGACAGGGAGGTACGAGCAGTACTTC. It specifies CASSYGTGRYEQYF. The chain recombines TRBV11-2 with TRBJ2-7, with TRBD1 identical over 9 bases. Looked up from germline, CDR1 is SGHAT and CDR2 is FQNNGV. The length of the CDR3 is 14 residues. The ends lost 4 bases at V and 4 bases at J; junction bases unmatched: 5.

The chain joins TRBV7-2 to TRBJ2-1; unclear D gene. The CDR3 is 11 residues long. V lost 5 bases and J lost 9, with 8 bases in between. Germline-derived CDR1 and CDR2 are SGHTA and FQGNSA. CDR3 in amino acids: CASSPPGEQFF. The DNA of the CDR3 is TGTGCCAGCAGCCCCCCCGGTGAGCAGTTCTTC.

The rearrangement uses TRBV7-6 and TRBJ1-5; 11 nucleotides match TRBD1. The germline V gene has CDR1 SGHVS and CDR2 FNYEAQ. The junction had 1 base not matched to a gene; V was cut back by 4 bases and J by 5 bases. The CDR3 extends over 14 amino acids. The CDR3 DNA sequence: TGTGCCAGCAGCTCGGGACAGGGGGATCAGCCCCAGCATTTT. Its protein product is CASSSGQGDQPQHF.

This sequence joins TRBV10-3 and TRBJ1-1; a possible D gene is TRBD1 (5 bases). There are 11 residues in the CDR3. V gave up 6 bases and J gave up 10 bases, with 12 bases separating them. Germline loops: CDR1 ENHRY, CDR2 SYGVKD. The CDR3 DNA sequence: TGTGCCATCAGCCCAGGGATAGGAGCTTTCTTT. This gives the protein CAISPGIGAFF.

This chain uses TRBV2 with TRBJ2-1; D may match TRBD1 or TRBD2 (5 bases each). The CDR3 spans 15 residues. The V gene lost 9 bases and the J gene lost 1 base, with 16 bases spanning the gap. Germline CDR1 and CDR2: SNHLY and FYNNEI. CDR3 loop: CASIVGAGSYNEQFF. DNA of the CDR3: TGTGCCAGTATAGTCGGGGCTGGGTCCTACAATGAGCAGTTCTTC.

V and J are TRBV6-1 and TRBJ1-1; a possible D gene is TRBD1 (6 bases). The V gene lost 2 bases and the J gene lost 1 base, with 11 bases spanning the gap. The CDR3 length is 15 residues. Per germline, CDR1 MNHNS and CDR2 SASEGT. CDR3 sequence reads: CASSELAGANTEAFF. The CDR3 nucleotides read TGTGCCAGCAGTGAATTGGCAGGGGCGAACACTGAAGCTTTCTTT.

CDR3: CASSISASYNEQFF. The CDR3 DNA reads TGTGCCAGTAGTATATCGGCTTCCTACAATGAGCAGTTCTTC. This sequence joins TRBV19 and TRBJ2-1, with D uncertain. The length of the CDR3 is 14 residues. Germline values: CDR1 LNHDA, CDR2 SQIVND (reference sequence). V lost 2 bases and J 1 base, leaving 6 bases between the germline ends.

The CDR3, as DNA: TGTGCCAGCAGCTTAGGGGGTCTCACTGAAGCTTTCTTT. Translating gives CASSLGGLTEAFF. The chain carries TRBV7-3 and TRBJ1-1, with D perhaps matching TRBD1 (5 bases). V was trimmed by 2 bases and J by 4 bases, leaving 8 bases between them. The CDR3 length is 13 residues. The V gene's germline CDR1 is SGHTA and CDR2 FQGTGA.

The J gene is TRBJ2-7, the V gene TRBV20-1; D is undetermined. Germline V gives CDR1 DFQATT, CDR2 SNEGSKA (reference sequence). CDR3 length: 15 residues. V lost 6 bases and J 1 base, leaving 19 bases between the germline ends. The DNA for the CDR3 is TGCAGTGCCATAAGGTCGGAGATTCGGTCCTACGAGCAGTACTTC. It encodes CSAIRSEIRSYEQYF.

The V call is TRBV29-1, the J call TRBJ1-2; perhaps TRBD1 as D (6 bases). V gave up 4 bases and J gave up 8 bases, with 17 bases separating them. CDR1 and CDR2 from the germline V gene are SQVTM and ANQGSEA. The length of the CDR3 is 13 residues. The CDR3, as DNA: TGCAGCGTTGCATTCGGCAGGGGAAACGGCTACACCTTC. Amino acids: CSVAFGRGNGYTF. Based on the CDR3 plus reference TRBV29-1 and TRBJ1-2, the full variable domain is SAVISQKPSRDICQRGTSLTIQCQVDSQVTMMFWYRQQPGQSLTLIATANQGSEATYESGFVIDKFPISRPNLTFSTLTVSNMSPEDSSIYLCSVAFGRGNGYTFGSGTRLTVV.

The chain uses TRBV12-3 or TRBV12-4 and TRBJ2-5; 7 bases align to TRBD2. The CDR3 runs 13 residues. Unmatched junction bases numbered 6, after V lost 6 bases and J lost 5 bases. DNA of the CDR3: TGTGCCAGCAGACGGCCCGGGGGGGAGACCCAGTACTTC. This codes for CASRRPGGETQYF.

The chain has TRBV18 and TRBJ2-2; D not resolved. The CDR3 is 13 amino acids. Germline-derived CDR1 and CDR2 are KGHSH and LQKENI. The V end lost 3 bases, the J end lost 3 bases, and 5 bases lay between the germline ends. CDR3 in DNA: TGTGCCAGCTCACCTGCGGACACCGGGGAGCTGTTTTTT. This sequence encodes CASSPADTGELFF.

The chain combines TRBV7-9 with TRBJ2-5; D remains unclear. The CDR3 length is 13 residues. Per the germline V gene, CDR1 is SEHNR and CDR2 is FQNEAQ (reference sequence). Trimming took 4 bases from V and 4 from J, leaving 10 bases between them. CDR3 sequence (DNA): TGTGCCAGCAGCTACGAGACCGGAGAGACCCAGTACTTC. Its translation: CASSYETGETQYF.

The gene calls are TRBV27 and TRBJ1-2; 7 bases match TRBD1. The V segment lost 5 bases and the J segment 2 bases; nucleotides outside the gene matches: 8. From germline, CDR1 is MNHEY and CDR2 SMNVEV (reference sequence). The CDR3 runs 15 residues. The CDR3 sequence is CASSGPGGANYGYTF. DNA of the CDR3: TGTGCCAGCAGTGGCCCAGGGGGAGCGAACTATGGCTACACCTTC.

The V call is TRBV6-5, the J call TRBJ2-2; D is perhaps TRBD2 (6 bases). The CDR3 contains 16 residues. V was shortened by 0 bases and J by 8 bases, with 16 bases between the two germline ends. Germline lookup yields CDR1 MNHEY and CDR2 SVGAGI. The CDR3 loop is CASSYSGETAGGELFF. CDR3 DNA sequence: TGTGCCAGCAGTTACTCAGGGGAGACCGCGGGGGGGGAGCTGTTTTTT.

The chain uses TRBV6-1 and TRBJ2-5; 10 nucleotides agree with TRBD1. Losses at the gene ends were 8 bases for V and 1 base for J; bases not matched to a gene: 4. Per the germline V gene, CDR1 is MNHNS and CDR2 is SASEGT. This CDR3 is built from 14 residues. The CDR3 DNA is TGTGCCAGCGGGACAGGGGCGCGCCAAGAGACCCAGTACTTC. Protein product: CASGTGARQETQYF.

V gene TRBV5-4 combines with J gene TRBJ1-2, with 7 bases identical to TRBD1. Germline CDR1 SGHNT, CDR2 YYREEE (reference sequence). V shed 0 bases and J 10 bases; nucleotides not matched to a gene: 9. The CDR3 covers 14 residues. CDR3 DNA sequence: TGTGCCAGCAGCTTGGCAGGGGGAAAAGAGATCTACACCTTC. It yields the protein CASSLAGGKEIYTF. The variable domain in full, with the rest retrieved from reference TRBV5-4 and TRBJ1-2, is ETGVTQSPTHLIKTRGQQVTLRCSSQSGHNTVSWYQQALGQGPQFIFQYYREEENGRGNFPPRFSGLQFPNYSSELNVNALELDDSALYLCASSLAGGKEIYTFGSGTRLTVV.